The present entry profiles one T cell receptor beta chain with its context. Its cognate antigen is unknown. The data stem from a study of Ad26.COV2.S vaccination and SARS-CoV-2 variants. Study results and caveats: TCR breadth and depth estimates may have understated total T cell responses. After vaccination, reports described spike-specific CD8+ and CD4+ T cell responses as showing substantial breadth.

Using immunoSEQ multiplex PCR, the repertoire was profiled, and TCRdb retains in-frame clones only, with some absent. The sample has around 420,000 clones, 70% to 90% seen once. The germline V and J ends were trimmed by 3 bases and 3 bases, with 11 bases remaining between them. Germline CDR1 and CDR2: SNHLY and FYNNEI. The CDR3 sequence is 14 residues long. Sample treatment: about 20 received Ad26.COV2.S at low or high dose, single or two shots; 5 received placebo; per-sample allocation not given. Repertoires come from day 63 after the first vaccine or placebo injection. The material was peripheral blood, obtained in a trial of Ad26.COV2.S vaccine versus placebo. The sequence came from a person aged 18-65 years who received the Ad26.COV2.S COVID-19 vaccine or a placebo. The chain links TRBV2 to TRBJ1-2; D unresolved. The CDR3 loop is CASSDPAQYYGYTF. CDR3 bases: TGTGCCAGCAGTGATCCGGCCCAATACTATGGCTACACCTTC.